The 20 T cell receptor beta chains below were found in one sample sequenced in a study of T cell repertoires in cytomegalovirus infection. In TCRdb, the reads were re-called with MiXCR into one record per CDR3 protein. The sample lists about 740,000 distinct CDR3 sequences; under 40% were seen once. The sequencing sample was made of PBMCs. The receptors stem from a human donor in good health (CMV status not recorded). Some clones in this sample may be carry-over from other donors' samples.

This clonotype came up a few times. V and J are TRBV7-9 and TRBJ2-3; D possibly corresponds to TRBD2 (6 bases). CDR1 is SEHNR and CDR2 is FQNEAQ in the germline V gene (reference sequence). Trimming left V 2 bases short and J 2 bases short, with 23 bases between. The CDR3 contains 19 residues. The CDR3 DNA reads TGTGCCAGCAGCTTACTTCTCCTTCAGCGGGTTTTAAACACAGATACGCAGTATTTT. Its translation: CASSLLLLQRVLNTDTQYF.

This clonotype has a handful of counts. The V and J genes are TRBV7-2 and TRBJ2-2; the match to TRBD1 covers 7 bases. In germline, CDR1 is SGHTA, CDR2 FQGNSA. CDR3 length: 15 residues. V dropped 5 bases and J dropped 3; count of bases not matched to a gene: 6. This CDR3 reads CASSITGVHTGELFF. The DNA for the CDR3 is TGTGCCAGCAGCATTACAGGGGTACACACCGGGGAGCTGTTTTTT.

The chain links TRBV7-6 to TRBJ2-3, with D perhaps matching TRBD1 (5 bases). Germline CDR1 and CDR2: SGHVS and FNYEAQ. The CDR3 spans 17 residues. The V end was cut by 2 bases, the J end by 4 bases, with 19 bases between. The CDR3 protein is CASSLFAGPISADTQYF. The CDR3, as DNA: TGTGCCAGCAGCTTATTTGCAGGGCCTATCAGCGCAGATACGCAGTATTTT.

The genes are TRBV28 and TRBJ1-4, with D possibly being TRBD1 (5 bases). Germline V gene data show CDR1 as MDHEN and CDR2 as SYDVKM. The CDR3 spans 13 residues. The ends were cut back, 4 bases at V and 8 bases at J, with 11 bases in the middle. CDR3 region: CASSSGGNEKLFF. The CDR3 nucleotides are TGTGCCAGCAGTTCCGGGGGGAACGAAAAACTGTTTTTT.

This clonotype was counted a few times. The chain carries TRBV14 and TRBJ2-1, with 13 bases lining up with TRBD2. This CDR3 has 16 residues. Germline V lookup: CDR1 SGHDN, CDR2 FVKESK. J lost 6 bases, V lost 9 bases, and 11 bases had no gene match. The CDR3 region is CARSFPGLAGPNEQFF. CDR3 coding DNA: TGTGCCAGAAGCTTTCCGGGACTAGCGGGACCCAATGAGCAGTTCTTC.

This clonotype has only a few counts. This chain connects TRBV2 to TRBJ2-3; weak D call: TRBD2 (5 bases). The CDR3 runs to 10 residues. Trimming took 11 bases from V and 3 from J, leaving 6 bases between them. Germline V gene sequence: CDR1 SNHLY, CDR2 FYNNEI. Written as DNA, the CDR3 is TGTGCCGGAGGAACAGATACGCAGTATTTT. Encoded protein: CAGGTDTQYF.

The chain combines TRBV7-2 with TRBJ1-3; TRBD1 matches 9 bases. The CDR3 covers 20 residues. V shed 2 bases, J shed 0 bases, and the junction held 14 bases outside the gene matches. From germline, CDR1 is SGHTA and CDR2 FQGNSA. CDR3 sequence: CASSLFSGQGEVRSGNTIYF. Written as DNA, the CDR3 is TGTGCCAGCAGCTTATTCTCGGGACAGGGTGAAGTGCGCTCTGGAAACACCATATATTTT.

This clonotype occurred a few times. In DNA form, the CDR3 reads TGCGCCACCAAGGTTACGGTACAGGGAAACACTGAAGCTTTCTTT. Amino acid sequence: CATKVTVQGNTEAFF. The rearrangement joins TRBV4-1 to TRBJ1-1, with TRBD1 as a possible D gene (6 bases). V shed 10 bases and J shed 2 bases, with 20 bases lying between them. The CDR3 length is 15 residues. Germline V gives CDR1 MGHRA, CDR2 YSYEKL.

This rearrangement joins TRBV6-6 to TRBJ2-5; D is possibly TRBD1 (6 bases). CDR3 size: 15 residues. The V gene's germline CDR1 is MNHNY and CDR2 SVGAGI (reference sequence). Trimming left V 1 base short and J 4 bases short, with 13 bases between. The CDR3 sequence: CASSYLGRRGETQYF. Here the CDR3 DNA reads TGTGCCAGCAGTTACTTAGGTCGCAGGGGAGAGACCCAGTACTTC.

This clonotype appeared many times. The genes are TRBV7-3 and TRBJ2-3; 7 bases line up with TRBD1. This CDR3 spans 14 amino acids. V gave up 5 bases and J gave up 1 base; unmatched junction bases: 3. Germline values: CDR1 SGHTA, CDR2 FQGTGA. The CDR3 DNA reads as TGTGCCAGCAGCCAGGGGGATGGCACAGATACGCAGTATTTT. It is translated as CASSQGDGTDTQYF.

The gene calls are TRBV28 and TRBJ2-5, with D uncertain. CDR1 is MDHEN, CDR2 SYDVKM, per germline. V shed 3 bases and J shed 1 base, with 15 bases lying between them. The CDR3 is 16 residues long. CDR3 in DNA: TGTGCCAGCAGTTTGGACGATGTACAGAGCCAAGAGACCCAGTACTTC. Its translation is CASSLDDVQSQETQYF.

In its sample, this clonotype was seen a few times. CDR3 sequence: CASSLEGTLAKNIQYF. Written as DNA, the CDR3 is TGTGCCAGCAGCTTAGAGGGGACCCTAGCCAAAAACATTCAGTACTTC. J is TRBJ2-4 and V is TRBV11-2; D may match TRBD1 or TRBD2 (5 bases each). The length of the CDR3 is 16 residues. Trimming removed 0 bases at V and 0 bases at J, with 9 bases between. Per the germline V gene, CDR1 is SGHAT and CDR2 is FQNNGV.

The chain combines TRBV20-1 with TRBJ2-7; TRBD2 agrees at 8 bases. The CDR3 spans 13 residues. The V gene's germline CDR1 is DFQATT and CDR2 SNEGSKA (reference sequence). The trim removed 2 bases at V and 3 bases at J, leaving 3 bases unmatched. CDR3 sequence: CSARTGTSYEQYF. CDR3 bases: TGCAGTGCTAGAACCGGGACTAGCTACGAGCAGTACTTC.

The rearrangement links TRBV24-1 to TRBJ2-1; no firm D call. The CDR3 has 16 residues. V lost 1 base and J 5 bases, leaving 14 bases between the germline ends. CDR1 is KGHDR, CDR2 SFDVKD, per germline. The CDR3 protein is CATSDFGFPRDNEQFF. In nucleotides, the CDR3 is TGTGCCACCAGTGATTTCGGCTTCCCCCGCGACAATGAGCAGTTCTTC.

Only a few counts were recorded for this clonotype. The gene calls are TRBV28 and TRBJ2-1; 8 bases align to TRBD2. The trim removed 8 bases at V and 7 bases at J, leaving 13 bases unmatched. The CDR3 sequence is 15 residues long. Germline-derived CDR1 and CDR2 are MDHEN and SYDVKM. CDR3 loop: CASGRGVAGQNEQFF. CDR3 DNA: TGTGCCAGCGGCCGGGGGGTAGCGGGACAAAATGAGCAGTTCTTC.

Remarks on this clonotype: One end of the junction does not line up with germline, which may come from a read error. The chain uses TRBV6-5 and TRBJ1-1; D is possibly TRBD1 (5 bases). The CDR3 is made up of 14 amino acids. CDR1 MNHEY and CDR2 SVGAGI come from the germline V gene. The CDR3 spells CSSSYPGGDTEAFF. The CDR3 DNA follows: TGTTCCAGCAGTTACCCTGGGGGTGACACTGAAGCTTTCTTT.

In DNA, the CDR3 is TGTGCCAGCAGTGAGACACGGGGGGTGGACATTCAGTACTTC. Protein: CASSETRGVDIQYF. The chain carries TRBV2 and TRBJ2-4, with 7 bases identical to TRBD2. Germline loops: CDR1 SNHLY, CDR2 FYNNEI. Trimming removed 3 bases from V and 8 bases from J; junction bases left unmatched: 7. This CDR3 has 14 amino acids.

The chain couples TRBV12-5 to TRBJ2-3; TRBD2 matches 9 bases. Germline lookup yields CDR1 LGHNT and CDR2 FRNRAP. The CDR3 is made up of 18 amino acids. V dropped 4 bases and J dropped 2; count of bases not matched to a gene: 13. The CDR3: CASGSRALLAGFTDTQYF. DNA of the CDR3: TGTGCTAGTGGTTCAAGAGCCCTCCTAGCGGGATTCACAGATACGCAGTATTTT.

The CDR3 bases are TGTGCCAGCAGCTTCGGGGGGGGCAGGCTCAATCAGCCCCAGCATTTT. Its protein is CASSFGGGRLNQPQHF. This chain joins TRBV11-2 and TRBJ1-5, with D perhaps matching TRBD1 (6 bases). The germline V and J ends were trimmed by 3 bases and 3 bases, with 15 bases remaining between them. The CDR3 consists of 16 residues. Germline-derived CDR1 and CDR2 are SGHAT and FQNNGV.

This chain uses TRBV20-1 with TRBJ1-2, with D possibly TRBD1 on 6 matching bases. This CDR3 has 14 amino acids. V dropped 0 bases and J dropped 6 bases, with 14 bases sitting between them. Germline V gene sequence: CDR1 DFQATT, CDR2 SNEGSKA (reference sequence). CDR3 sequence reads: CSARDPRGAHGYTF. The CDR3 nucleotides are TGCAGTGCTAGAGACCCCCGGGGGGCGCATGGCTACACCTTC.